A single sample gave rise to the 26 T cell receptor beta chains below, sequenced in a study of blood T cell repertoires in COVID-19. Repertoires were generated with immunoSEQ multiplex PCR, while TCRdb's copy carries only in-frame clones and drops some. The sample has some 200,000 clones, approximately 80% seen once. Sequenced material: peripheral blood. All receptors come from a human donor in a cohort sampled during active COVID-19.

This clone was detected a few times. This chain joins TRBV5-6 and TRBJ1-5, with D maybe TRBD1 (5 bases). CDR3 length: 15 residues. Trimming took off 1 base at V and 2 bases at J, with 10 bases between the two ends. The germline gives CDR1 SGHDT, CDR2 YYEEEE. For the CDR3, the DNA is TGTGCCAGCAGCTTGAGGGGAATGGGCAATCAGCCCCAGCATTTT. Protein sequence: CASSLRGMGNQPQHF.

This chain uses TRBV2 with TRBJ2-2, with 8 bases that match TRBD1. The V gene's germline CDR1 is SNHLY and CDR2 FYNNEI. Trimming cost V 6 bases and J 1 base; bases outside gene matches: 4. The length of the CDR3 is 15 residues. CDR3 sequence: CASRVGTGNTGELFF. In DNA, the CDR3 is TGTGCCAGCAGGGTAGGGACAGGGAACACCGGGGAGCTGTTTTTT.

For this clone: This sample includes further DNA sequences coding for the same CDR3. This rearrangement joins TRBV24-1 to TRBJ1-2; D remains unclear. The V gene lost 0 bases and the J gene lost 1 base, with 5 bases spanning the gap. CDR3 size: 14 residues. Germline V gene sequence: CDR1 KGHDR, CDR2 SFDVKD. CDR3 in amino acids: CATSDLHSNYGYTF. CDR3 DNA sequence: TGTGCCACCAGTGATTTGCACAGTAACTATGGCTACACCTTC.

There are many counts of this clone. This chain joins TRBV7-2 and TRBJ1-5; 7 bases agree with TRBD1. Per germline, CDR1 SGHTA and CDR2 FQGNSA. This CDR3 contains 17 residues. J was trimmed by 2 bases and V by 2 bases; bases with no gene match: 9. CDR3 in DNA: TGTGCCAGCAGCTTAAGCGCAGGGGGTTTGGGCAATCAGCCCCAGCATTTT. It is translated as CASSLSAGGLGNQPQHF.

J is TRBJ1-2 and V is TRBV6-5; TRBD1 is a possible D gene (6 bases). Deletions cut 8 bases from V and 7 bases from J, with 20 bases between. The CDR3 totals 14 residues. Germline V gene data show CDR1 as MNHEY and CDR2 as SVGAGI. CDR3 DNA: TGTGCCAGCGGAGAACCCGGGACATCTGGTGGCTACACCTTC. Protein: CASGEPGTSGGYTF.

In the case of this clone: Additional DNA sequences in this sample encode the identical CDR3. The V call is TRBV7-2, the J call TRBJ2-5, with 7 nucleotides matching TRBD2. The CDR3 has 15 amino acids. Germline loops: CDR1 SGHTA, CDR2 FQGNSA. V shed 1 base, J shed 5 bases, and the junction held 7 bases outside the gene matches. Here the CDR3 DNA reads TGTGCCAGCAGCTTAGGTCCGGGGGGAAGGGAGACCCAGTACTTC. Translated, it gives CASSLGPGGRETQYF.

The genes are TRBV3-1 (or the pseudogene TRBV3-2) and TRBJ2-3; 9 bases line up with TRBD1. The CDR3 totals 14 residues. V was pared by 3 bases and J by 6 bases, with 4 bases of the junction left unmatched. Germline-derived CDR1 and CDR2 are LGHDT and YNNKEL (reference sequence). The CDR3 DNA reads as TGTGCCAGCAGCCAGGGAACAGGGGGCGATACGCAGTATTTT. This codes for CASSQGTGGDTQYF.

This clone came up a few times. V and J are TRBV7-9 and TRBJ1-1; TRBD1 might be the D (6 bases). V lost 3 bases and J 1 base, leaving 6 bases between the germline ends. The CDR3 length is 13 residues. CDR1 and CDR2 (germline): SEHNR, FQNEAQ (reference sequence). The CDR3 region has the DNA TGTGCCAGCAGCTTGGACAGGAACACTGAAGCTTTCTTT. Translated: CASSLDRNTEAFF.

This clone was counted many times. This rearrangement joins TRBV29-1 to TRBJ1-5; D unclear. Germline V gives CDR1 SQVTM, CDR2 ANQGSEA. V dropped 4 bases and J dropped 4 bases, with 11 bases sitting between them. The CDR3 sequence is 13 residues long. This CDR3 is CSVVLESNQPQHF. The CDR3 DNA follows: TGCAGCGTTGTCCTAGAGTCGAATCAGCCCCAGCATTTT.

Regarding this clone: The same CDR3 is also encoded by other DNA sequences in this sample. The rearrangement uses TRBV4-2 and TRBJ1-4; TRBD1 matches at 9 bases. Germline trimming cut 3 bases from V and 5 bases from J; bases unmatched to any gene: 4. The CDR3 has 15 residues. Germline V gene sequence: CDR1 LGHNA, CDR2 YNFKEQ. The CDR3 protein is CASSQAGTGNEKLFF. CDR3 coding DNA: TGTGCCAGCAGCCAGGCCGGGACAGGGAATGAAAAACTGTTTTTT.

This clone was detected a few times. The rearrangement uses TRBV6-5 and TRBJ2-3; 7 nucleotides align to TRBD1. Germline trimming cut 7 bases from V and 5 bases from J; bases unmatched to any gene: 6. Germline V CDR1 and CDR2: MNHEY, SVGAGI. This CDR3 has 13 amino acids. The CDR3 DNA is TGTGCCAGCAATGGACAGGCGAGAGATACGCAGTATTTT. Protein sequence: CASNGQARDTQYF.

The rearrangement uses TRBV5-4 and TRBJ2-1; tentatively, D is TRBD1 (6 bases). Germline CDR1 is SGHNT and CDR2 is YYREEE (reference sequence). CDR3 length: 16 residues. V was clipped by 0 bases and J by 2 bases, with 12 bases between them. The CDR3: CASSLARNRAYNEQFF. As DNA, the CDR3 is TGTGCCAGCAGCTTGGCCAGGAACAGGGCCTACAATGAGCAGTTCTTC.

CDR3 coding DNA: TGTGCCAGCAGCGTAAGGGGGCGATCCCAAGAGACCCAGTACTTC. Translation gives CASSVRGRSQETQYF. The chain joins TRBV11-1 to TRBJ2-5, with 7 bases matching TRBD1. CDR3 length equals 15 residues. J was trimmed by 1 base and V by 5 bases; bases with no gene match: 7. The germline gives CDR1 SGHAT, CDR2 FQDESV (reference sequence).

The rearrangement uses TRBV11-1 and TRBJ2-6; 7 positions agree with TRBD1. Trimming cost V 5 bases and J 0 bases; bases outside gene matches: 4. From germline, CDR1 is SGHAT and CDR2 FQDESV (reference sequence). CDR3 size: 16 residues. The CDR3 sequence: CASSRGLDSGANVLTF. The CDR3 DNA reads TGTGCCAGCAGCAGGGGGCTCGACTCTGGGGCCAACGTCCTGACTTTC.

This chain connects TRBV27 to TRBJ2-6, with unresolved D. V lost 6 bases and J 2 bases, leaving 5 bases between the germline ends. CDR1 is MNHEY, CDR2 SMNVEV, per germline (reference sequence). The CDR3 has 13 residues. Here the CDR3 reads CASSPAGANVLTF. In nucleotides, the CDR3 is TGTGCCAGCAGCCCGGCTGGGGCCAACGTCCTGACTTTC.

The V gene is TRBV3-1 (or the pseudogene TRBV3-2), the J gene TRBJ2-6; D remains ambiguous. The germline V gene encodes CDR1 LGHDT and CDR2 YNNKEL (reference sequence). V was cut by 4 bases and J by 0 bases, with 7 bases left in between. The CDR3 runs to 15 residues. The CDR3 loop is CASSPTSSGANVLTF. CDR3 DNA sequence: TGTGCCAGCAGCCCTACGAGCTCTGGGGCCAACGTCCTGACTTTC.

In its sample, this clone was seen a few times. The chain is built from TRBV9 and TRBJ1-1; possible D gene TRBD1, 6 bases. Per germline, CDR1 SGDLS and CDR2 YYNGEE. Trimming shortened V by 4 bases and J by 8 bases, and 15 bases separated the two germline ends. The CDR3 loop spans 13 amino acids. Here the CDR3 reads CASSPGRGTEAFF. The CDR3 nucleotides are TGTGCCAGCAGCCCAGGCAGGGGAACCGAAGCTTTCTTT. Full variable domain (outside the CDR3, taken from reference TRBV9 and TRBJ1-1): DSGVTQTPKHLITATGQRVTLRCSPRSGDLSVYWYQQSLDQGLQFLIQYYNGEERAKGNILERFSAQQFPDLHSELNLSSLELGDSALYFCASSPGRGTEAFFGQGTRLTVV.

The CDR3 nucleotides read TGTGCCAGCAGCTTAGGAGAAGGCACAGATACGCAGTATTTT. Its protein is CASSLGEGTDTQYF. The chain links TRBV7-9 to TRBJ2-3, with unresolved D. The V end lost 1 base, the J end lost 1 base, and 6 bases lay between the germline ends. The CDR3 has 14 residues. Germline loops: CDR1 SEHNR, CDR2 FQNEAQ (reference sequence).

V and J are TRBV6-5 and TRBJ1-3; no firm D call. Trimming left V 11 bases short and J 8 bases short, with 16 bases between. The CDR3 is 12 amino acids. Per the germline V gene, CDR1 is MNHEY and CDR2 is SVGAGI. The CDR3 is CASLGPGYTIYF. The DNA for the CDR3 is TGTGCCTCCCTTGGTCCGGGGTACACCATATATTTT.

This rearrangement joins TRBV28 to TRBJ1-4; unclear D gene. Germline assignment: CDR1 MDHEN and CDR2 SYDVKM. This CDR3 contains 14 residues. Deletions cut 6 bases from V and 8 bases from J, with 16 bases between. The CDR3 DNA reads TGTGCCAGCAGCCGTGTAGGTGGGCTAGAAAAACTGTTTTTT. The encoded protein is CASSRVGGLEKLFF.

This chain uses TRBV20-1 with TRBJ2-5, with 9 bases lining up with TRBD1. There are 11 residues in the CDR3. V was pared by 7 bases and J by 3 bases, with 0 bases of the junction left unmatched. CDR1 and CDR2 from the germline V gene are DFQATT and SNEGSKA (reference sequence). The CDR3 nucleotides read TGCAGTGGGGACAGGGAAGAGACCCAGTACTTC. Protein product: CSGDREETQYF.

The chain has TRBV2 and TRBJ2-1, with TRBD1 identical over 8 bases. Trimming took 7 bases from V and 6 from J; bases not matched to a gene: 17. Germline CDR1 reads SNHLY; CDR2 reads FYNNEI. The CDR3 runs 17 residues. For the CDR3, the DNA is TGTGCCAGCAACGGCCCCCTGGTAGACAGGGGAAGCAATGAGCAGTTCTTC. Translation: CASNGPLVDRGSNEQFF.

V usage is TRBV5-4 and J usage is TRBJ1-1; D unresolved. CDR3 length equals 15 residues. Germline CDR1 is SGHNT and CDR2 is YYREEE (reference sequence). V lost 4 bases and J lost 4, with 17 bases in between. The CDR3 DNA reads TGTGCCAGCAGCCTCCAAAGGACCCGGGGCACTGAAGCTTTCTTT. It yields the protein CASSLQRTRGTEAFF. Looking up the rest from reference TRBV5-4 and TRBJ1-1 gives the full variable domain: ETGVTQSPTHLIKTRGQQVTLRCSSQSGHNTVSWYQQALGQGPQFIFQYYREEENGRGNFPPRFSGLQFPNYSSELNVNALELDDSALYLCASSLQRTRGTEAFFGQGTRLTVV.

V usage is TRBV5-5 and J usage is TRBJ2-7; 12 nucleotides align to TRBD2. V shed 7 bases, J shed 2 bases, and the junction held 4 bases outside the gene matches. The CDR3 sequence is 14 residues long. Germline loops: CDR1 SGHKS, CDR2 YYEKEE (reference sequence). This CDR3 is CASATSGGPYEQYF. CDR3 DNA: TGTGCCAGCGCGACTAGCGGGGGACCCTACGAGCAGTACTTC.

The gene calls are TRBV30 and TRBJ2-1; a weak D match, TRBD2 (6 bases). The V gene's germline CDR1 is GTSNPN and CDR2 SVGIG (reference sequence). Trimming stripped 1 base from V and 15 bases from J, with 19 bases between. CDR3 length equals 13 residues. The CDR3 DNA reads TGTGCCTGGAGTGCCGGGACTCCCCAAGGAGGGTTCTTC. This translates into CAWSAGTPQGGFF.

The chain recombines TRBV28 with TRBJ1-3; 9 nucleotides line up with TRBD1. The trim removed 6 bases at V and 2 bases at J, leaving 11 bases unmatched. The CDR3 is 17 amino acids. Germline CDR1 reads MDHEN; CDR2 reads SYDVKM. The CDR3 nucleotides read TGTGCCAGCAGCCCATTGGGGACAGGGACCCCTGGAAACACCATATATTTT. Translated, it gives CASSPLGTGTPGNTIYF. Looking up the rest from reference TRBV28 and TRBJ1-3 gives the full variable domain: DVKVTQSSRYLVKRTGEKVFLECVQDMDHENMFWYRQDPGLGLRLIYFSYDVKMKEKGDIPEGYSVSREKKERFSLILESASTNQTSMYLCASSPLGTGTPGNTIYFGEGSWLTVV.